This T cell receptor (beta chain) came from a study of identical twins. TCRdb analysed the 5' RACE reads with MiXCR anew, one entry per CDR3 protein. The repertoire holds a few hundred thousand distinct CDR3 sequences, roughly a tenth seen once, with 10% in the top ten. Germline V lookup: CDR1 MNHEY, CDR2 SVGAGI. V was shortened by 2 bases and J by 5 bases, with 9 bases between the two germline ends. The CDR3 totals 14 residues. Points on this clonotype: What it recognizes is unknown.

Study-wide points: Conclusions rested on cross-sectional statistics rather than following the same donors. With abundant cord blood beta clonotypes, insertions were fewer; memory repertoires showed no such pattern. Twins' excess sharing was less marked for out-of-frame beta sequences.

The receptor was derived from a man aged 45-65 years in good health. V usage is TRBV6-5 and J usage is TRBJ1-4; D is unclear. Material: memory T cells sorted from blood. The CDR3 DNA reads as TGTGCCAGCAGTTACGGACCGAGCAATGAAAAACTGTTTTTT. Encoded protein: CASSYGPSNEKLFF.